The clone carrying this T cell receptor (beta chain) was observed at least ten times. The antigen is unknown. Thyroid surgery was performed in patients who had received no treatment beforehand. V was shortened by 2 bases and J by 0 bases, with 11 bases between the two germline ends. The V gene's germline CDR1 is MNHEY and CDR2 SVGEGT. This CDR3 spans 15 amino acids. The sample is drawn from a study of metastatic and nonmetastatic thyroid tumors. Study context: Both malignant and benign thyroid patients supplied peripheral blood and tumor or nodule tissue samples, across which the repertoires of these patients were then compared.

Findings of the study overall: Malignant tumors reportedly showed significantly higher TCR beta diversity than benign nodules in both blood and tumor.

MiXCR reprocessed the PCR reads for TCRdb. The data contain about 34,000 clones, approximately 17% of them singletons. This sequence originates from a female donor with papillary thyroid cancer or a benign thyroid nodule (not recorded which). Some clones in this sample may be carry-over from other donors' samples. The J gene is TRBJ2-7, the V gene TRBV6-2 or TRBV6-3, with D possibly being TRBD2 (5 bases). Sequenced sample: blood. As DNA, the CDR3 is TGTGCCAGCAGTTACCGGCAGCGGAACTCCTACGAGCAGTACTTC. It translates to CASSYRQRNSYEQYF.